The 21 T cell receptor beta chains given below trace back to one sample, sequenced in a study of T cells in Graves' hyperthyroidism and ophthalmopathy. The investigators amplified TCR beta CDR3 regions from RNA transcripts. Carried out on the TCR CDR3, a first-round RT-PCR used the HTBI primer set. MiXCR was run by TCRdb on the multiplex PCR reads, yielding one entry per CDR3 protein. Found here are fewer than 450,000 distinct CDR3 sequences, 13% to 15% of them singletons; the top ten hold approximately 19%. Sequencing used blood. Receptors were obtained from a woman in her fifties or sixties with Graves' ophthalmopathy.

In this sample, this clonotype turned up many times. The chain joins TRBV5-1 to TRBJ2-2; no clear D gene. Trimming stripped 1 base from V and 0 bases from J, with 7 bases between. CDR3 length equals 15 residues. CDR1 is SGHRS, CDR2 YFSETQ, per germline. CDR3 protein: CASSLRTANTGELFF. DNA of the CDR3: TGCGCCAGCAGCTTGAGGACGGCGAACACCGGGGAGCTGTTTTTT.

This clonotype occurred a few times. The chain uses TRBV6-1 and TRBJ1-2, with a tentative D call TRBD1 (5 bases). Trimming stripped 7 bases from V and 4 bases from J, with 16 bases between. This CDR3 is built from 14 residues. The V gene's germline CDR1 is MNHNS and CDR2 SASEGT. The CDR3 DNA is TGTGCCAGCACCTCCCAGGGCCAGGCCTATGGCTACACCTTC. As protein: CASTSQGQAYGYTF.

This clonotype was picked up many times. V and J are TRBV11-3 and TRBJ2-7; 7 bases align to TRBD1. CDR3 length: 13 residues. The V and J ends lost 5 bases and 3 bases, in that order; junction bases with no gene match: 4. Germline V lookup: CDR1 SGHNT, CDR2 YENEEA. CDR3 DNA: TGTGCCAGCAGCGCCCGGGACAGCTACGAGCAGTACTTC. Protein sequence: CASSARDSYEQYF.

In this sample, this clonotype turned up many times. The gene calls are TRBV20-1 and TRBJ2-1; unclear D gene. Germline CDR1 is DFQATT and CDR2 is SNEGSKA (reference sequence). CDR3 size: 13 residues. Trimming took off 0 bases at V and 7 bases at J, with 10 bases between the two ends. Written as DNA, the CDR3 is TGCAGTGCTAGAGATTTCCCGATGAATGAGCAGTTCTTC. It translates to CSARDFPMNEQFF.

The sample holds many counts of this clonotype. The rearrangement uses TRBV30 and TRBJ2-2; a weak D match, TRBD2 (6 bases). The V and J ends lost 3 bases and 2 bases respectively, with 7 bases between them. This CDR3 comprises 13 residues. The germline V gene has CDR1 GTSNPN and CDR2 SVGIG (reference sequence). The CDR3 region is CAWRTSNTGELFF. The CDR3 DNA reads as TGTGCCTGGAGGACTAGTAACACCGGGGAGCTGTTTTTT.

In this sample, this clonotype turned up once. The chain employs TRBV5-5 and TRBJ2-4; weak D call: TRBD2 (6 bases). There are 14 residues in the CDR3. CDR1 is SGHKS and CDR2 is YYEKEE in the germline V gene (reference sequence). V gave up 4 bases and J gave up 5 bases, with 13 bases separating them. The DNA for the CDR3 is TGTGCCAGCAGCGGAGGGGACGGCGAAAACATTCAGTACTTC. Translating gives CASSGGDGENIQYF.

The J gene is TRBJ1-5, the V gene TRBV10-3, with D uncertain. The CDR3 is 15 amino acids. Trimming shortened V by 2 bases and J by 4 bases, and 12 bases separated the two germline ends. Germline V CDR1 and CDR2: ENHRY, SYGVKD. The CDR3 sequence: CAISEAGIGNQPQHF. DNA of the CDR3: TGTGCCATCAGTGAGGCGGGGATCGGAAATCAGCCCCAGCATTTT.

This clonotype was seen many times. This chain uses TRBV28 with TRBJ2-4, with D unclear. CDR1 MDHEN and CDR2 SYDVKM come from the germline V gene. V was clipped by 0 bases and J by 3 bases, with 9 bases between them. CDR3 length equals 15 residues. The CDR3 reads CASSLWAEGKNIQYF. CDR3 nucleotides: TGTGCCAGCAGTTTATGGGCCGAAGGCAAAAACATTCAGTACTTC.

This clonotype was recorded at least ten times. This chain uses TRBV5-1 with TRBJ2-3, with TRBD2 matching 9 bases. V was pared by 4 bases and J by 1 base, with 4 bases of the junction left unmatched. The CDR3 has 15 amino acids. Germline V gene lookup returns CDR1 SGHRS and CDR2 YFSETQ. CDR3 DNA: TGCGCCAGCAGCACCTGGACTAGCGGCACAGATACGCAGTATTTT. Its translation is CASSTWTSGTDTQYF.

This clonotype was seen only once. V usage is TRBV27 and J usage is TRBJ2-7; 9 bases are shared with TRBD2. The CDR3 runs to 15 residues. V trimming: 5 bases; J trimming: 3 bases; junction bases outside the gene matches: 8. Germline V gene data show CDR1 as MNHEY and CDR2 as SMNVEV (reference sequence). CDR3 sequence: CASSLSGSRFYEQYF. The CDR3 DNA sequence: TGTGCCAGCAGTCTTAGCGGGAGTCGATTCTACGAGCAGTACTTC.

This clonotype was detected ten times or more. This rearrangement joins TRBV13 to TRBJ1-1; 7 bases map to TRBD1. V dropped 2 bases and J dropped 5; count of bases not matched to a gene: 8. This CDR3 region has 15 residues. Germline V gives CDR1 PRHDT, CDR2 FYEKMQ (reference sequence). The CDR3 reads CASSLWQGERTEAFF. CDR3 coding DNA: TGTGCCAGCAGCTTATGGCAGGGGGAGCGGACTGAAGCTTTCTTT.

This clonotype was detected ten times or more. The V call is TRBV30, the J call TRBJ2-3; D gene ambiguous. Trimming took off 1 base at V and 9 bases at J, with 11 bases between the two ends. Germline V gene sequence: CDR1 GTSNPN, CDR2 SVGIG (reference sequence). The CDR3 totals 12 residues. This CDR3 reads CAWSGVESTQYF. The DNA of the CDR3 is TGTGCCTGGAGTGGGGTGGAATCGACGCAGTATTTT.

This clonotype came up a few times. This rearrangement joins TRBV27 to TRBJ2-7; 10 bases map to TRBD1. V shed 8 bases and J 7 bases; nucleotides not matched to a gene: 11. The CDR3 contains 14 residues. CDR1 is MNHEY and CDR2 is SMNVEV in the germline V gene (reference sequence). This CDR3 is CASGPGQGPVEQYF. The CDR3 coding sequence is TGTGCCAGCGGACCGGGACAGGGGCCAGTGGAGCAGTACTTC.

This clonotype was seen a few times. The chain carries TRBV30 and TRBJ2-5; TRBD2 matches 8 bases. V gave up 3 bases and J gave up 4 bases; unmatched junction bases: 16. This CDR3 spans 17 amino acids. From germline, CDR1 is GTSNPN and CDR2 SVGIG (reference sequence). This CDR3 reads CAWSLPGLVPRGETQYF. The CDR3 DNA sequence: TGTGCCTGGAGCCTGCCGGGACTAGTACCCCGGGGAGAGACCCAGTACTTC.

This clonotype was observed at least ten times. This chain connects TRBV7-3 to TRBJ2-1, with TRBD2 identical over 7 bases. This CDR3 has 16 residues. Germline-derived CDR1 and CDR2 are SGHTA and FQGTGA. Losses at the gene ends were 1 base for V and 8 bases for J; bases not matched to a gene: 11. CDR3 residues: CASSLRGQRDWDEQFF. CDR3 nucleotide sequence: TGTGCCAGCAGCTTAAGGGGCCAGCGGGACTGGGATGAGCAGTTCTTC.

This rearrangement joins TRBV27 to TRBJ2-2; 7 bases are shared with TRBD1. CDR1 and CDR2 (germline): MNHEY, SMNVEV (reference sequence). CDR3 size: 15 residues. V lost 9 bases to trimming and J lost 2 bases; unmatched junction nucleotides: 9. CDR3 nucleotides: TGTGCCAGTAACAGACAGGGCTTTAACACCGGGGAGCTGTTTTTT. It is translated as CASNRQGFNTGELFF.

The chain employs TRBV6-1 and TRBJ1-6; 7 bases fit TRBD1. CDR3 length: 14 amino acids. V was pared by 6 bases and J by 7 bases, with 6 bases of the junction left unmatched. Looked up from germline, CDR1 is MNHNS and CDR2 is SASEGT. DNA for the CDR3: TGTGCCAGCAGACCGGGACAGTCAAATTCACCCCTCCACTTT. Translation gives CASRPGQSNSPLHF.

Only a few counts were recorded for this clonotype. The chain combines TRBV19 with TRBJ1-5; D might be TRBD1 (5 bases). V was shortened by 4 bases and J by 1 base, with 8 bases between the two germline ends. Germline assignment: CDR1 LNHDA and CDR2 SQIVND (reference sequence). CDR3 length equals 14 residues. CDR3 sequence: CASSTGISNQPQHF. The CDR3 nucleotides are TGTGCCAGTAGTACAGGGATCAGCAATCAGCCCCAGCATTTT.

This clonotype was seen at least ten times. The V call is TRBV24-1, the J call TRBJ2-7, with 8 nucleotides matching TRBD2. Germline loops: CDR1 KGHDR, CDR2 SFDVKD. This CDR3 region has 13 residues. V shed 4 bases and J 5 bases; nucleotides not matched to a gene: 3. CDR3 sequence: CATSEPGGDEQYF. The DNA for the CDR3 is TGTGCCACCAGTGAACCCGGGGGGGACGAGCAGTACTTC.

This clonotype showed up many times. The genes are TRBV29-1 and TRBJ2-5; TRBD2 might be the D (5 bases). Between the trimmed V and J ends, which lost 0 bases and 3 bases, there was a span of 11 bases. The CDR3 covers 14 residues. Looked up from germline, CDR1 is SQVTM and CDR2 is ANQGSEA. The CDR3 DNA follows: TGCAGCGTTGAAGATCGCAGCGGCAAAGAGACCCAGTACTTC. Translating gives CSVEDRSGKETQYF.

This clonotype appeared a few times. The gene calls are TRBV12-3 or TRBV12-4 and TRBJ2-3; D ambiguous. V lost 3 bases and J lost 4, with 8 bases in between. The length of the CDR3 is 13 residues. The CDR3 bases are TGTGCCAGCAGTTTGCTAGGGCCAGATACGCAGTATTTT. Encoded protein: CASSLLGPDTQYF.